The source of this TCR beta chain is a study of T cells in localized non-small cell lung cancer. Details on this clone: Its matching antigen is unknown.

CDR1 is LNHDA, CDR2 SQIVND, per germline (reference sequence). V lost 5 bases and J 7 bases, leaving 12 bases between the germline ends. This CDR3 spans 13 amino acids. Here immunoSEQ multiplex PCR was the method, and the copy in TCRdb shows in-frame clones only, minus some. This sample has more than 40,000 clones; 85% to 90% occur once, and the top ten carry roughly 2.5%. Study-wide results and limits: Heterogeneity within the tumor remains possible, as just one region underwent sequencing. Blood T cell density predicted longer survival; adjacent-lung clonality, shorter.

The TCR was taken from a man aged 40 to 70 with stage II lung adenocarcinoma. This sample comprised PBMCs, obtained before any cancer treatment. This sequence joins TRBV19 and TRBJ2-1; no firm D call. Here the CDR3 DNA reads TGTGCCAGTAGTCCCTCCCTCCGAAATGAGCAGTTCTTC. Protein sequence: CASSPSLRNEQFF.